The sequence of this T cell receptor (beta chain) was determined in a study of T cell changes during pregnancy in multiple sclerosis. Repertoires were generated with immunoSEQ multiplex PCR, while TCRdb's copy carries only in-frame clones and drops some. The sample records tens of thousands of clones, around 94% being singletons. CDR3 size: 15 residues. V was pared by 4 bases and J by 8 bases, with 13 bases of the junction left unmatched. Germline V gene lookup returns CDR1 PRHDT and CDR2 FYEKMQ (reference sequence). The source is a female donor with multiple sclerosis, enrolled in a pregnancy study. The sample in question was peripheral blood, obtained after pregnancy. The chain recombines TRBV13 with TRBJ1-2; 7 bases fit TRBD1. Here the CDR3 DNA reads TGTGCCAGCAGCTCAGCCCGACAGGGTATGGGGGGCTACACCTTC. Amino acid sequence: CASSSARQGMGGYTF.